A single sample gave rise to the 30 T cell receptor beta chains below, sequenced in a study of cytomegalovirus exposure and HLA in healthy donors. The method was immunoSEQ multiplex PCR; TCRdb's version includes in-frame clones alone and lacks a portion of them. The sample holds over 250,000 clones; approximately 90% are singletons and the top ten take approximately 1.1%. The material sequenced was PBMCs. Receptor source: a woman between 25 and 40 years old in good health and CMV-seropositive.

The gene calls are TRBV6-5 and TRBJ2-1, with TRBD1 as a possible D gene (5 bases). The ends were cut back, 0 bases at V and 5 bases at J, with 11 bases in the middle. This CDR3 has 15 residues. Germline V gene lookup returns CDR1 MNHEY and CDR2 SVGAGI. The CDR3 loop reads CASSYSLNRNNEQFF. The CDR3 DNA sequence: TGTGCCAGCAGTTACTCGCTTAACAGGAACAATGAGCAGTTCTTC.

The chain is built from TRBV5-4 and TRBJ2-3; 9 bases map to TRBD2. Germline V CDR1 and CDR2: SGHNT, YYREEE (reference sequence). Trimming cost V 2 bases and J 4 bases; bases outside gene matches: 8. This CDR3 contains 16 residues. The chain's CDR3 is CASSFGGSGGSDTQYF. The CDR3 DNA reads as TGTGCCAGCAGCTTCGGTGGTAGCGGGGGTTCAGATACGCAGTATTTT.

A single count supports this clone. The chain combines TRBV9 with TRBJ1-1; 11 bases are shared with TRBD1. This CDR3 spans 16 amino acids. Looked up from germline, CDR1 is SGDLS and CDR2 is YYNGEE. V was pared by 3 bases and J by 5 bases, with 9 bases of the junction left unmatched. DNA of the CDR3: TGTGCCAGCAGCGGCGGGACAGGGGGAATGTTAACTGAAGCTTTCTTT. It translates to CASSGGTGGMLTEAFF.

The chain combines TRBV7-9 with TRBJ2-7; maybe TRBD1 (6 bases). Per the germline V gene, CDR1 is SEHNR and CDR2 is FQNEAQ (reference sequence). The ends were cut back, 5 bases at V and 4 bases at J, with 12 bases in the middle. CDR3 size: 13 residues. CDR3 amino acids: CASSPGTSYEQYF. DNA of the CDR3: TGTGCCAGCAGCCCGGGGACAAGTTACGAGCAGTACTTC.

The chain uses TRBV28 and TRBJ1-1; 9 nucleotides match TRBD1. Germline CDR1 reads MDHEN; CDR2 reads SYDVKM. This CDR3 comprises 14 residues. After removal of 5 bases from V and 7 bases from J, the junction contained 8 bases not matched to a gene. The CDR3 region is CASSLSPGQGEAFF. In nucleotides, the CDR3 is TGTGCCAGCAGTCTTTCCCCGGGACAGGGTGAAGCTTTCTTT.

V and J are TRBV30 and TRBJ2-5, with D possibly TRBD2 on 5 matching bases. The germline gives CDR1 GTSNPN, CDR2 SVGIG (reference sequence). Trimming removed 5 bases from V and 4 bases from J, with 14 bases in between. The CDR3 totals 13 residues. CDR3 protein: CAWAGGPGETQYF. The CDR3 coding sequence is TGTGCCTGGGCGGGCGGGCCCGGAGAGACCCAGTACTTC.

Written as DNA, the CDR3 is TGCGCCAGCAGCCGGGGTTACTATGAGACCCAGTACTTC. It yields the protein CASSRGYYETQYF. This rearrangement joins TRBV4-3 to TRBJ2-5; D remains ambiguous. V was trimmed by 4 bases and J by 5 bases, leaving 11 bases between them. The CDR3 loop spans 13 amino acids. CDR1 and CDR2 (germline): LGHNA, YSLEER.

The chain combines TRBV29-1 with TRBJ2-7, with unresolved D. V was pared by 0 bases and J by 12 bases, with 12 bases between. This CDR3 contains 11 residues. Germline V lookup: CDR1 SQVTM, CDR2 ANQGSEA. The CDR3 nucleotides read TGCAGCGTTGAAGATCTCGGAGCACGGTACTTC. The encoded protein is CSVEDLGARYF.

The rearrangement links TRBV9 to TRBJ2-2; 7 nucleotides line up with TRBD1. CDR3 length: 12 amino acids. Germline CDR1 SGDLS, CDR2 YYNGEE. CDR3 loop: CASGGSTGELFF. The CDR3 DNA reads as TGTGCTTCAGGGGGAAGCACCGGGGAGCTGTTTTTT.

The chain joins TRBV30 to TRBJ2-7; 12 bases map to TRBD2. Germline-derived CDR1 and CDR2 are GTSNPN and SVGIG (reference sequence). This CDR3 has 15 residues. V lost 0 bases, J lost 2 bases, and 2 bases stayed unmatched. The CDR3 here is CAWSVRLAGAYEQYF. CDR3 sequence (DNA): TGTGCCTGGAGTGTACGACTAGCGGGGGCCTACGAGCAGTACTTC.

The rearrangement links TRBV6-1 to TRBJ1-5; D is perhaps TRBD1 (6 bases). The CDR3 is 16 amino acids. Germline V gene data show CDR1 as MNHNS and CDR2 as SASEGT. The V end was cut by 4 bases, the J end by 0 bases, with 13 bases between. CDR3 loop: CASSVTTGHSNQPQHF. The CDR3, as DNA: TGTGCCAGCAGTGTAACAACAGGGCATAGCAATCAGCCCCAGCATTTT.

This clone occurred once. This chain joins TRBV6-1 and TRBJ1-4, with D maybe TRBD1 (5 bases). Trimming stripped 3 bases from V and 4 bases from J, with 15 bases between. The germline V gene has CDR1 MNHNS and CDR2 SASEGT. This CDR3 region has 16 residues. The CDR3: CASSDALWGFNEKLFF. CDR3 DNA sequence: TGTGCCAGCAGTGACGCCCTTTGGGGCTTTAATGAAAAACTGTTTTTT.

V and J are TRBV28 and TRBJ2-7, with D possibly TRBD2 on 6 matching bases. The CDR3 sequence is 16 residues long. Germline V gene sequence: CDR1 MDHEN, CDR2 SYDVKM. The germline V and J ends were trimmed by 10 bases and 2 bases, with 24 bases remaining between them. CDR3 loop: CATYRARAGSAYEQYF. The CDR3 DNA follows: TGTGCCACCTATAGAGCCAGGGCGGGATCGGCCTACGAGCAGTACTTC.

This rearrangement joins TRBV4-2 to TRBJ2-1; 9 positions agree with TRBD2. There are 15 residues in the CDR3. Germline V gene lookup returns CDR1 LGHNA and CDR2 YNFKEQ. V gave up 4 bases and J gave up 3 bases; unmatched junction bases: 4. The CDR3 DNA reads TGTGCCAGCAGCCTCCGACTAGCGGTCTACAATGAGCAGTTCTTC. Its translation: CASSLRLAVYNEQFF.

V is TRBV9 and J is TRBJ1-1; no clear D gene. The CDR3 has 13 residues. Between the trimmed V and J ends, which lost 0 bases and 3 bases, there was a span of 6 bases. Germline V CDR1 and CDR2: SGDLS, YYNGEE. The CDR3 is CASSVVSDTEAFF. CDR3 nucleotide sequence: TGTGCCAGCAGCGTAGTATCGGACACTGAAGCTTTCTTT.

This clone came up once. The V and J genes are TRBV2 and TRBJ2-7, with D maybe TRBD1 (5 bases). The length of the CDR3 is 14 residues. V dropped 4 bases and J dropped 3 bases, with 13 bases sitting between them. The germline gives CDR1 SNHLY, CDR2 FYNNEI. The CDR3 DNA reads TGTGCCAGCAGTGCCCAGGGCCGGAACTACGAGCAGTACTTC. It encodes CASSAQGRNYEQYF.

This chain uses TRBV29-1 with TRBJ2-1, with 9 bases matching TRBD2. This CDR3 comprises 14 residues. Per germline, CDR1 SQVTM and CDR2 ANQGSEA. J lost 3 bases, V lost 6 bases, and 6 bases had no gene match. The CDR3 here is CSVLSGSGYNEQFF. DNA for the CDR3: TGCAGCGTCCTTAGCGGGAGTGGCTACAATGAGCAGTTCTTC.

CDR3 DNA sequence: TGTGCCTGGAACGGGGCAGATACGCAGTATTTT. It is translated as CAWNGADTQYF. V and J are TRBV30 and TRBJ2-3; TRBD2 might be the D (5 bases). The V gene's germline CDR1 is GTSNPN and CDR2 SVGIG (reference sequence). V was pared by 4 bases and J by 4 bases, with 6 bases between. The length of the CDR3 is 11 residues. The whole variable domain, filled in from reference TRBV30 and TRBJ2-3, reads SQTIHQWPATLVQPVGSPLSLECTVEGTSNPNLYWYRQAAGRGLQLLFYSVGIGQISSEVPQNLSASRPQDRQFILSSKKLLLSDSGFYLCAWNGADTQYFGPGTRLTVL.

The chain has TRBV6-1 and TRBJ1-2; 7 positions match TRBD1. The CDR3 is made up of 14 amino acids. Germline CDR1 reads MNHNS; CDR2 reads SASEGT. With 10 bases clipped from V and 2 bases from J, the junction kept 10 bases outside the gene matches. CDR3 DNA sequence: TGTGCCATCCAAAGGACAGGCTTCAACTATGGCTACACCTTC. Translation gives CAIQRTGFNYGYTF.

The chain recombines TRBV6-5 with TRBJ2-6; D uncertain. V was shortened by 8 bases and J by 2 bases, with 10 bases between the two germline ends. From germline, CDR1 is MNHEY and CDR2 SVGAGI. The CDR3 consists of 14 residues. CDR3 amino acids: CASRTRAGANVLTF. CDR3 nucleotide sequence: TGTGCCAGCCGAACTCGGGCTGGGGCCAACGTCCTGACTTTC.

The chain combines TRBV4-3 with TRBJ2-7, with D tentatively TRBD1 (6 bases). Deletions cut 1 base from V and 7 bases from J, with 11 bases between. The CDR3 covers 13 residues. The V gene's germline CDR1 is LGHNA and CDR2 YSLEER. CDR3 amino acids: CASSQAQGREQYF. The CDR3 region has the DNA TGCGCCAGCAGCCAAGCACAGGGTAGGGAGCAGTACTTC.

This sequence joins TRBV9 and TRBJ2-1; the match to TRBD2 covers 8 bases. From germline, CDR1 is SGDLS and CDR2 YYNGEE. CDR3 length: 18 amino acids. Unmatched junction bases numbered 12, after V lost 4 bases and J lost 0 bases. The CDR3 is CASSNPIAGLNSYNEQFF. Here the CDR3 DNA reads TGTGCCAGCAGCAATCCCATAGCGGGACTTAACTCCTACAATGAGCAGTTCTTC.

J is TRBJ2-2 and V is TRBV11-3; perhaps TRBD2 as D (6 bases). Germline lookup yields CDR1 SGHNT and CDR2 YENEEA. Trimming removed 1 base from V and 2 bases from J, with 8 bases in between. The length of the CDR3 is 15 residues. The CDR3 protein is CASSLVEGNTGELFF. CDR3 DNA sequence: TGTGCCAGCAGCTTAGTGGAGGGAAACACCGGGGAGCTGTTTTTT.

V usage is TRBV15 and J usage is TRBJ2-7; 7 nucleotides line up with TRBD2. V trimming: 4 bases; J trimming: 0 bases; junction bases outside the gene matches: 6. Germline CDR1 is LNHNV and CDR2 is YYDKDF (reference sequence). The CDR3 sequence is 15 residues long. The CDR3 loop is CATSIPGTNSYEQYF. CDR3 nucleotide sequence: TGTGCCACCAGCATACCCGGGACTAACTCCTACGAGCAGTACTTC. The complete variable domain, with remaining parts taken from reference TRBV15 and TRBJ2-7, reads DAMVIQNPRYQVTQFGKPVTLSCSQTLNHNVMYWYQQKSSQAPKLLFHYYDKDFNNEADTPDNFQSRRPNTSFCFLDIRSPGLGDTAMYLCATSIPGTNSYEQYFGPGTRLTVT.

This clone was observed a handful of times. The chain employs TRBV4-1 and TRBJ2-7; weak D call: TRBD2 (6 bases). The CDR3 length is 15 residues. V was clipped by 4 bases and J by 4 bases, with 17 bases between them. From germline, CDR1 is MGHRA and CDR2 YSYEKL. The CDR3: CASSRLWGVRYEQYF. Here the CDR3 DNA reads TGCGCCAGCAGCCGACTTTGGGGGGTGAGGTACGAGCAGTACTTC.

The chain carries TRBV29-1 and TRBJ2-3; maybe TRBD2 (6 bases). The germline V and J ends were trimmed by 7 bases and 4 bases, with 12 bases remaining between them. This CDR3 has 12 residues. Germline V gene lookup returns CDR1 SQVTM and CDR2 ANQGSEA. The CDR3 region is CSGYGGADTQYF. In DNA form, the CDR3 reads TGCAGCGGATATGGAGGGGCAGATACGCAGTATTTT.

V is TRBV7-9 and J is TRBJ1-2; D is undetermined. V was shortened by 1 base and J by 8 bases, with 14 bases between the two germline ends. CDR1 is SEHNR, CDR2 FQNEAQ, per germline (reference sequence). CDR3 size: 14 residues. The CDR3 loop is CASSLDTAVGGYTF. The CDR3 nucleotides are TGTGCCAGCAGCTTAGATACCGCGGTTGGAGGCTACACCTTC.

The chain employs TRBV6-6 and TRBJ2-7, with TRBD1 matching 9 bases. Germline V gene data show CDR1 as MNHNY and CDR2 as SVGAGI (reference sequence). V lost 1 base to trimming and J lost 4 bases; unmatched junction nucleotides: 5. The CDR3 consists of 15 residues. The CDR3 DNA sequence: TGTGCCAGCAGTTACTTACAGGGGGCGTCTTACGAGCAGTACTTC. As protein: CASSYLQGASYEQYF.

The CDR3 protein is CASSPRESLSAFF. The CDR3 DNA reads TGTGCCAGCAGTCCACGGGAAAGTCTATCAGCTTTCTTT. This chain joins TRBV6-1 and TRBJ1-1, with D unresolved. This CDR3 has 13 residues. V was cut by 5 bases and J by 10 bases, with 17 bases left in between. Germline CDR1 reads MNHNS; CDR2 reads SASEGT.

The chain recombines TRBV7-8 with TRBJ1-6; D uncertain. The germline CDR1 and CDR2 sequences are SGHVS and FQNEAQ. This CDR3 comprises 11 residues. V was pared by 5 bases and J by 8 bases, with 4 bases between. CDR3 sequence reads: CASSRDSPLHF. As DNA, the CDR3 is TGTGCCAGCAGCCGCGATTCACCCCTCCACTTT.